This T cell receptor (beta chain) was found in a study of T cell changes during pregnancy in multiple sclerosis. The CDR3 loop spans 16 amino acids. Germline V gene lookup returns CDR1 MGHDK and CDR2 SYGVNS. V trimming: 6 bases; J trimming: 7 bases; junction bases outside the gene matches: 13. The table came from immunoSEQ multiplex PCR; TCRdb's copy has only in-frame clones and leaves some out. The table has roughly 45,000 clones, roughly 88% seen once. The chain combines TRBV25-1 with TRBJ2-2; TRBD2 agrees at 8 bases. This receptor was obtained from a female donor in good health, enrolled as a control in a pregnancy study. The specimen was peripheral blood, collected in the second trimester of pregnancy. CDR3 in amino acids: CASSPLGSGMVGELFF. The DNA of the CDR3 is TGTGCCAGCAGCCCCTTAGGTAGCGGGATGGTCGGGGAGCTGTTTTTT.